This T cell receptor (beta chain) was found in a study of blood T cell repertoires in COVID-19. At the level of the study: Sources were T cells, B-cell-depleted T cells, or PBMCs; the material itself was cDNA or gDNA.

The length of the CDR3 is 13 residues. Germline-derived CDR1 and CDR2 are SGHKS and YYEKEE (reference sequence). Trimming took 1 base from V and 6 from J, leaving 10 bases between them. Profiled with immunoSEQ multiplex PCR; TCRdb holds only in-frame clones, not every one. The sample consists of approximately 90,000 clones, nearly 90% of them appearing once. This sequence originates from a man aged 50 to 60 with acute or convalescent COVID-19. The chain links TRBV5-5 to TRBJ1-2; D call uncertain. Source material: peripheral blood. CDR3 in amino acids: CASSLLGIDGYTF. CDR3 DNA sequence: TGTGCCAGCAGCTTGCTAGGAATCGATGGCTACACCTTC. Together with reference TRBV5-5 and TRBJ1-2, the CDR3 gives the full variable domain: DAGVTQSPTHLIKTRGQQVTLRCSPISGHKSVSWYQQVLGQGPQFIFQYYEKEERGRGNFPDRFSARQFPNYSSELNVNALLLGDSALYLCASSLLGIDGYTFGSGTRLTVV.